These 7 T cell receptor beta chains originate from one sample sequenced in a study of shared clonotypes between healthy human individuals. Naivety among CD8 cells was defined by CD45RO negativity and positive CCR7 selection, thereby excluding terminally differentiated effector memory CD45RA+ cells. Only in-frame clones appear in the TCRdb table, and some are missing; sequencing was by immunoSEQ multiplex PCR. The data show about 2 million clones, approximately 94% seen once. Sequencing was performed on naive CD8+ T cells sorted from blood. All receptors come from a young man in good health.

The rearrangement uses TRBV28 and TRBJ2-7, with 9 bases that match TRBD1. Germline values: CDR1 MDHEN, CDR2 SYDVKM. Trimming cost V 5 bases and J 7 bases; bases outside gene matches: 12. This CDR3 spans 15 amino acids. The CDR3 reads CASSDPGQGLLEQYF. In DNA, the CDR3 is TGTGCCAGCAGTGACCCGGGACAGGGCCTCCTGGAGCAGTACTTC.

This rearrangement joins TRBV27 to TRBJ2-7, with TRBD1 matching 9 bases. Germline lookup yields CDR1 MNHEY and CDR2 SMNVEV (reference sequence). V lost 6 bases, J lost 4 bases, and 10 bases stayed unmatched. This CDR3 spans 15 amino acids. CDR3 DNA sequence: TGTGCCAGCAGCTTGGGACAGGGAGTATTGTACGAGCAGTACTTC. This sequence encodes CASSLGQGVLYEQYF.

The rearrangement uses TRBV30 and TRBJ2-3; TRBD2 aligns across 10 bases. Germline lookup yields CDR1 GTSNPN and CDR2 SVGIG (reference sequence). V shed 2 bases, J shed 2 bases, and the junction held 7 bases outside the gene matches. The CDR3 extends over 16 amino acids. CDR3 residues: CAWSPEAGGLTDTQYF. The CDR3 region has the DNA TGTGCCTGGAGTCCAGAAGCGGGGGGGCTCACAGATACGCAGTATTTT.

The chain couples TRBV10-3 to TRBJ2-7, with 9 bases fitting TRBD2. Germline-derived CDR1 and CDR2 are ENHRY and SYGVKD. Germline trimming cut 7 bases from V and 3 bases from J; bases unmatched to any gene: 10. The CDR3 sequence is 15 residues long. Here the CDR3 reads CAIKGVAGDDYEQYF. CDR3 nucleotides: TGTGCCATCAAAGGAGTAGCGGGAGATGACTACGAGCAGTACTTC.

This chain links TRBV4-1 with TRBJ2-7, with TRBD2 matching over 8 bases. V was clipped by 0 bases and J by 6 bases; unmatched bases: 10. The CDR3 is 16 residues long. Germline values: CDR1 MGHRA, CDR2 YSYEKL. The CDR3 region has the DNA TGCGCCAGCAGCCAAGATGCGACCGGGGGGGCAGGCGAGCAGTACTTC. Amino acids: CASSQDATGGAGEQYF.

A single count supports this clone. The chain couples TRBV4-1 to TRBJ1-2; the D is unclear. Trimming stripped 0 bases from V and 4 bases from J, with 9 bases between. CDR3 length: 14 residues. The germline V gene encodes CDR1 MGHRA and CDR2 YSYEKL. The CDR3 here is CASSQDEGTYGYTF. CDR3 bases: TGCGCCAGCAGCCAAGATGAGGGTACCTATGGCTACACCTTC.

The table lists this clone with a count of one. The chain combines TRBV11-2 with TRBJ1-1; a weak D match, TRBD1 (5 bases). The V gene's germline CDR1 is SGHAT and CDR2 FQNNGV. The CDR3 is 12 amino acids. Trimming left V 8 bases short and J 6 bases short, with 13 bases between. CDR3 in amino acids: CASLGARAEAFF. The CDR3 DNA sequence: TGTGCCAGCCTAGGGGCGCGGGCTGAAGCTTTCTTT.